This TCR beta chain emerged from a study of blood T cells in healthy people across ages. With a J-beta primer mix and a sample-barcoded 5' primer, a second PCR ran about 7 to 11 cycles. One entry per CDR3 protein results from TCRdb running MiXCR on the 5' RACE reads. The table has around 2 million distinct CDR3 sequences, around 42% seen once. This clonotype was counted only a few times. Trimming at V came to 6 bases and at J to 4 bases, leaving 10 bases not matched to a gene. The CDR3 is 16 amino acids. From germline, CDR1 is MNHEY and CDR2 SVGEGT. The source is a human donor in good health. Sequencing was done on a sample of blood. The chain combines TRBV6-2 or TRBV6-3 with TRBJ2-1; 9 nucleotides align to TRBD2. CDR3 DNA sequence: TGTGCCAGCAGCCCGCCGCGACTAGCGGATTACAATGAGCAGTTCTTC. This sequence encodes CASSPPRLADYNEQFF.